Sequencing of this T cell receptor beta chain was carried out in a study of T cell responses to AZD1222 COVID-19 vaccine (TCRdb year 2021). With regard to the full study: A total of 230 to 250 trial participants underwent TCR sequencing, of whom 200 to 220 received two doses of AZD1222 and some 26 received two doses of the MenACWY control vaccine. Trial participants were enrolled by age into subgroups of 18-55, 56-69 and 70-plus years, and around 140, 26 and 57 TCR-sequenced participants, respectively, were included in these subgroups.

Remarks on this clone: Its binding antigen is unknown. Per-nucleotide qualities are absent, and no much larger clonotype sits a single base away.

The CDR3 regions of human TCRbeta chains were analyzed by immunosequencing. Regarding the original processing steps: TCRs in the repertoires were compared against a reference library of SARS-CoV-2-specific TCRs that had been generated with the MIRA antigen-specificity platform. Breadth meant the fraction of unique TCRs that were SARS-CoV-2-associated, whereas depth meant the fraction of total T cells that were SARS-CoV-2-associated. Using the MIRA data, each spike-specific TCR was mapped to the spike region that the TCR reacts to and placed in a CD4 or CD8 class. Log10-transformed breadth and depth values were compared by one-way ANOVA with Sidak's multiple comparisons tests. Held by TCRdb, this immuneACCESS table contains in-frame sequences only and omits some clones. Under half of the omission traces to an unresolved V gene where checked; the cause of the rest is unknown. The D gene and trimming were derived from the DNA, and the V and J assignments and clone size from that table. This sample comprises about 150,000 clones, roughly nine tenths of them detected only once. The ten largest clones capture roughly 1.3% of the sample.

In light of the paper, this sample's time point label describes: about 28 days (+/-7) after the second vaccine dose. Because spike-specific TCR depth and breadth did not differ between the two schedules, AZD1222 recipients who got a second dose at roughly 4 weeks were pooled with those who got a second dose at roughly 12 weeks. Vaccinee samples were obtained from the UK trials COV001 and COV002, which included a single-blind randomized controlled phase 2/3 trial of AZD1222 (ChAdOx1 nCoV-19) in healthy adults. Trial participant PBMC samples were collected at day 0 and day 28 after the second dose for TCRbeta chain sequencing. Study-wide conclusions, independent of this receptor: Reportedly, close to half of the unique spike-specific TCRs recognized epitopes lying outside the regions that are mutated in the B.1.351 and B.1.1.7 variants. The 56-69-year group was small, and its depth increase did not reach significance, likely because of low power. Because no day 14 peak-response samples were available, the repertoires could be characterized only after the peak T cell response. A significant rise in spike-specific TCR breadth and depth was observed after two AZD1222 doses relative to day 0 and relative to MenACWY recipients. The whole spike protein was spanned by vaccine-associated CD4 TCRs, and dominant responses were seen in regions 160-218 and 743-854. Most participants were white British and females outnumbered males, and the authors suggested that clonal diversity may have been underestimated. Only five or six AZD1222 recipients were SARS-CoV-2 seropositive at baseline, limiting conclusions about previously exposed vaccinees.

The specimen was peripheral blood, collected 28 days after the second AZD1222 dose. The TCR comes from an adult who received the AZD1222 COVID-19 vaccine.

The DNA sequence is TGCAGCGCCGAAACGGGGACCAACACTGAAGCTTTCTTT. This sequence encodes CSAETGTNTEAFF. The sequence links TRBV29-1 to TRBJ1-1; the D gene is possibly TRBD1, with 5 bases matching. The CDR3 covers 13 residues, taking in both the cysteine and the phenylalanine. Of the read, only the CDR3 DNA is kept; its 39 bases are in frame from base 1. As encoded in the germline V gene, CDR1 is SQVTM while CDR2 is ANQGSEA. Trimming takes 7 bases from V and 2 bases from J, and the germline ends sit 14 bases apart. Extended through the reference TRBV29-1 and TRBJ1-1 proteins, this CDR3 yields the full variable domain: SAVISQKPSRDICQRGTSLTIQCQVDSQVTMMFWYRQQPGQSLTLIATANQGSEATYESGFVIDKFPISRPNLTFSTLTVSNMSPEDSSIYLCSAETGTNTEAFFGQGTRLTVV.